These T cell receptor beta chains were read from a single sample in a study of blood T cells in healthy people across ages. TCRdb re-analysed the 5' RACE reads in MiXCR, keeping a single row per CDR3 protein. The table shows about 570,000 distinct CDR3 sequences, with 25% to 30% occurring only once. The material sequenced was blood. The receptors come from an older woman in good health. CDR3s include the opening cysteine and the closing phenylalanine or tryptophan. D genes are given only for firm matches. The size entry is marked missing in some rows and otherwise reads once, few, many or a size class.

D gene	V gene	CDR3 length	clone size	J gene	CDR3 protein	CDR3 DNA
TRBD1	TRBV20-1	15	few	TRBJ2-1	CSARDPQGGYSEQFF	TGCAGTGCTAGAGATCCACAGGGGGGATACAGTGAGCAGTTCTTC
-	TRBV7-9	13	-	TRBJ2-1	CARSGGTGGEQFF	TGTGCCAGATCTGGGGGTACCGGGGGTGAGCAGTTCTTC
-	TRBV4-1	16	-	TRBJ1-2	CASSQDLGARASGYTF	TGCGCCAGCAGCCAAGATCTAGGGGCCCGGGCTAGTGGCTACACCTTC
-	TRBV29-1	14	many	TRBJ1-1	CSVIPYGGNTEAFF	TGCAGCGTCATACCCTACGGGGGGAACACTGAAGCTTTCTTT
TRBD2	TRBV7-2	16	-	TRBJ2-5	CASSPQWASGEETQYF	TGTGCCAGCAGCCCCCAGTGGGCTAGCGGGGAAGAGACCCAGTACTTC
TRBD1	TRBV20-1	14	many	TRBJ1-1	CSARDGTVNSEAFF	TGCAGTGCTAGAGATGGGACAGTTAACTCTGAAGCTTTCTTT
-	TRBV7-9	16	few	TRBJ1-1	CASSLIEGGGNTEAFF	TGTGCCAGCAGCTTAATTGAAGGGGGTGGAAACACTGAAGCTTTCTTT
-	TRBV4-3	15	-	TRBJ1-3	CASSAVRDGGNTIYF	TGCGCCAGCAGCGCCGTCAGGGATGGTGGAAACACCATATATTTT
-	TRBV29-1	15	-	TRBJ1-1	CSVGRVRVQVTEAFF	TGCAGCGTTGGGAGGGTTCGGGTTCAGGTCACTGAAGCTTTCTTT
-	TRBV20-1	14	few	TRBJ1-4	CSARDGSGGEKLSF	TGCAGTGCTAGAGACGGTTCGGGAGGAGAAAAACTGTCTTTT
TRBD2	TRBV5-6	16	-	TRBJ2-5	CASIRIGGGPLETQYF	TGTGCCAGCATCCGAATCGGGGGGGGCCCCTTAGAGACCCAGTACTTC
-	TRBV29-1	11	-	TRBJ2-5	CSVVTGETQYF	TGCAGCGTTGTTACGGGGGAGACCCAGTACTTC
-	TRBV7-2	12	many	TRBJ1-2	CASSLVGYGYTF	TGTGCCAGCAGCTTAGTCGGCTATGGCTACACCTTC
-	TRBV7-3	15	-	TRBJ2-5	CASSLNMGSQETQYF	TGTGCCAGCAGCTTAAATATGGGGAGCCAAGAGACCCAGTACTTC
-	TRBV7-2	16	many	TRBJ2-7	CASSPHMLGLLGEQYF	TGTGCCAGCAGCCCCCACATGCTAGGACTCCTTGGCGAGCAGTACTTC
-	TRBV18	13	-	TRBJ1-4	CASSKDTDGRLFF	TGTGCCAGCTCAAAGGACACCGATGGTAGACTGTTTTTT
TRBD1	TRBV3-1	14	few	TRBJ2-7	CASSSRTGAYEQYF	TGTGCCAGCTCCTCCCGGACAGGGGCCTACGAGCAGTACTTC
-	TRBV5-1	14	few	TRBJ1-4	CASSLDSQNEKLFF	TGCGCCAGCAGCTTGGACAGTCAGAATGAAAAACTGTTTTTT
-	TRBV6-1	14	-	TRBJ1-6	CASTPPRANSPLHF	TGTGCCAGCACTCCCCCGAGGGCTAATTCACCCCTCCACTTT
-	TRBV15	13	-	TRBJ1-1	CATSRVYHNEAFF	TGTGCCACCAGTAGAGTATACCACAATGAAGCTTTCTTT
-	TRBV18	16	-	TRBJ1-1	CASSLNGGHLNTEAFF	TGTGCCAGCAGCTTAAACGGTGGGCACTTGAACACTGAAGCTTTCTTT
TRBD2	TRBV9	15	few	TRBJ2-1	CASSVEAGGPGEQFF	TGTGCCAGCAGCGTAGAGGCGGGGGGCCCGGGTGAGCAGTTCTTC
-	TRBV5-1	15	-	TRBJ1-2	CASSLAPLEVYGYTF	TGCGCCAGCAGCCTTGCGCCCCTCGAAGTCTATGGCTACACCTTC
TRBD1	TRBV18	15	-	TRBJ1-2	CASSPGQGANYGHTF	TGTGCCAGCTCACCAGGACAGGGGGCGAACTATGGCCACACCTTC
-	TRBV6-5	16	few	TRBJ2-3	CASSYPGGLSTDTQYF	TGTGCCAGCAGTTACCCTGGGGGGTTAAGCACAGATACGCAGTATTTT
TRBD1	TRBV7-9	13	few	TRBJ2-3	CASSFETGYTQYF	TGTGCCAGCAGCTTTGAGACAGGGTATACGCAGTATTTT
-	TRBV11-2	14	-	TRBJ2-7	CASSLARGYDEQYF	TGTGCCAGCAGCTTAGCCAGGGGATACGACGAGCAGTACTTC
-	TRBV25-1	13	many	TRBJ1-4	CASSEQINEKLFF	TGTGCCAGCAGCGAACAGATTAATGAAAAACTGTTTTTT
-	TRBV2	12	-	TRBJ2-3	CASSENGDTQYF	TGTGCCAGCAGTGAGAATGGTGATACGCAGTATTTT
TRBD1	TRBV7-2	14	few	TRBJ2-7	CASSPQGASYEQYF	TGTGCCAGCAGTCCACAGGGGGCTTCCTACGAGCAGTACTTC
-	TRBV10-3	14	-	TRBJ2-1	CAIRIGNADNEQFF	TGTGCCATCAGGATAGGCAACGCAGACAATGAGCAGTTCTTC